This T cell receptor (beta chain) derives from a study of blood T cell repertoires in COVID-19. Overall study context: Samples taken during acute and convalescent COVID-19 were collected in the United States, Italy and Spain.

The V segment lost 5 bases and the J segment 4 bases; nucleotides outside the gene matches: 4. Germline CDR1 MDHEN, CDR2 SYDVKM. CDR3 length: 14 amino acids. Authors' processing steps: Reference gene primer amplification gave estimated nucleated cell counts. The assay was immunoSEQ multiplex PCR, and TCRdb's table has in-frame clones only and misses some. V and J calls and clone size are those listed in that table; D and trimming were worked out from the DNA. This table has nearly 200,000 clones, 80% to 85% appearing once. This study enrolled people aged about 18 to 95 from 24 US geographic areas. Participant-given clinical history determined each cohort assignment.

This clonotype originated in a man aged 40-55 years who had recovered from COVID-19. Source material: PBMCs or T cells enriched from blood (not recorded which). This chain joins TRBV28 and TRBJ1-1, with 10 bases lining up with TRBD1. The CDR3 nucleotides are TGTGCCAGCAGTAGACAGGGGGCGGTCACTGAAGCTTTCTTT. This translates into CASSRQGAVTEAFF.